The 32 T cell receptor beta chains presented below share a single source sample, sequenced in a study of vaccination effects on CD4 cells after COVID-19 (dated by TCRdb to 2022 to 2024). Their recognized antigens are unknown. To identify antigen-specific CD4+ T cell clonotypes by their expansion, the ViraFEST assay first stimulated PBMC with viral peptide pools and then applied TCR sequencing. After around ten days of culture, CD4+ T cells were isolated with the EasySep CD4+ T cell isolation kit. PCR-confirmed SARS-CoV-2 infection had occurred in convalescent patients between March and December 2020, before the Alpha, Beta and Delta variants emerged in the United States. Preparation of the library involved the immunoSEQ multiplex PCR assay. TCRdb obtained this table from immuneACCESS and retained in-frame rearrangements with V and J assigned. These tables miss some clones; where compared with another copy, unresolved V genes account for less than half of the shortfall, and the remainder is unexplained. Within this sample are roughly 57,000 clones, with roughly 77% of them counted one time only. 4.5% to 7% of the sample is in the top ten clones.

The sequenced sample was CD4+ T cells from PBMCs cultured with HIV peptides, obtained before COVID-19 vaccination. What this sample's cell subset or site label stands for: HIV-1 Nef peptide pool negative control/reference culture. These receptors all stem from a human donor who had a prior SARS-CoV-2 infection.

This chain links TRBV21-1 with TRBJ2-7; the tabulated D call, TRBD1, remains unverified against the DNA. TRBV21-1 is a listed pseudogene. This CDR3 is built from 14 residues. The CDR3 here is CASSGPGQTYEQYF. CDR3 nucleotide sequence: TGTGCCAGCTCCGGACCGGGACAGACCTACGAGCAGTACTTC.

This chain connects TRBV11-3 to TRBJ1-1; D remains unclear. With 7 bases removed from V and 2 bases from J, the gap between germline ends came to 14 bases. CDR3 length equals 14 residues. The germline gives CDR1 SGHNT, CDR2 YENEEA. The CDR3 DNA reads TGTGCCAGCACCCCTCGAGGCCCAAACACTGAAGCTTTCTTT. This encodes CASTPRGPNTEAFF.

A remark on this clone: One end of the junction varies from germline; a read error may be responsible. The chain combines TRBV18 with TRBJ2-2, with D maybe TRBD2 (5 bases). CDR1 is KGHSH, CDR2 LQKENI, per germline. The CDR3 runs to 16 residues. The CDR3 DNA reads TGTGCCAGCTCACGACCGGAAAAACTTAACACCGGGGAACTGTTTTTT. Residues: CASSRPEKLNTGELFF.

This chain uses TRBV2 with TRBJ1-1; D is unresolved. The CDR3 spans 13 residues. The ends were cut back, 8 bases at V and 3 bases at J, with 13 bases in the middle. Germline-derived CDR1 and CDR2 are SNHLY and FYNNEI. CDR3 residues: CASLRRIDTEAFF. CDR3 DNA: TGTGCCAGCCTAAGGAGGATAGACACTGAAGCTTTCTTT.

The chain couples TRBV18 to TRBJ2-1, with 15 bases fitting TRBD2. This CDR3 has 18 amino acids. V trimming: 0 bases; J trimming: 3 bases; junction bases outside the gene matches: 3. Per the germline V gene, CDR1 is KGHSH and CDR2 is LQKENI. CDR3 DNA sequence: TGTGCCAGCTCACCACCCGGGACTAGCGGGGGGATCTACAATGAGCAGTTCTTC. Its protein is CASSPPGTSGGIYNEQFF.

This rearrangement joins TRBV19 to TRBJ1-1, with 8 bases that match TRBD1. Germline lookup yields CDR1 LNHDA and CDR2 SQIVND (reference sequence). CDR3 size: 14 residues. Trimming cost V 7 bases and J 4 bases; bases outside gene matches: 8. In DNA form, the CDR3 reads TGTGCCAGTATTTCCCAGGGGGCGAGCACTGAAGCTTTCTTT. Amino acids: CASISQGASTEAFF.

In this sample, this clone turned up a few times. The CDR3 DNA sequence: TGTGCCAGCAGCACCGCAGAGGACGTGATCACTGAAGCTTTCTTT. It translates to CASSTAEDVITEAFF. The V and J genes are TRBV21-1 and TRBJ1-1. TRBV21-1 is reported as a pseudogene. This CDR3 is 15 amino acids long.

The chain carries TRBV11-3 and TRBJ2-2; D is possibly TRBD2 (5 bases). The CDR3 contains 15 residues. Trimming removed 0 bases from V and 7 bases from J, with 12 bases in between. CDR1 and CDR2 (germline): SGHNT, YENEEA. CDR3 sequence reads: CASSLDRGINGELFF. Here the CDR3 DNA reads TGTGCCAGCAGCTTAGATCGAGGGATTAACGGGGAGCTGTTTTTT.

The chain links TRBV9 to TRBJ2-3; the match to TRBD2 covers 10 bases. The CDR3 loop spans 16 amino acids. V shed 7 bases and J 4 bases; nucleotides not matched to a gene: 12. Germline CDR1 SGDLS, CDR2 YYNGEE. The CDR3 DNA reads TGTGCCAGCGCTAGCGGGGGAGCTGCCGGGCCAGATACGCAGTATTTT. Protein: CASASGGAAGPDTQYF.

The chain uses TRBV5-6 and TRBJ1-1, with a weak D call TRBD1 (6 bases). This CDR3 region has 16 residues. Trimming took off 2 bases at V and 0 bases at J, with 14 bases between the two ends. Per germline, CDR1 SGHDT and CDR2 YYEEEE. The DNA of the CDR3 is TGTGCCAGCAGCTTCGGGGTTGGGGACATGAACACTGAAGCTTTCTTT. Its translation: CASSFGVGDMNTEAFF.

The rearrangement joins TRBV15 to TRBJ2-2, with unresolved D. V was pared by 3 bases and J by 5 bases, with 7 bases between. The germline CDR1 and CDR2 sequences are LNHNV and YYDKDF (reference sequence). This CDR3 is 13 amino acids long. CDR3: CATSRPNTGELFF. As DNA, the CDR3 is TGTGCCACCAGCAGGCCAAATACCGGGGAGCTGTTTTTT.

This chain links TRBV9 with TRBJ2-1, with 7 bases that match TRBD2. Germline V gene data show CDR1 as SGDLS and CDR2 as YYNGEE. This CDR3 region has 11 residues. J gave up 11 bases and V 7 bases, and 6 bases lay outside the gene matches. CDR3 region: CASGRDYQQFF. As DNA, the CDR3 is TGTGCCAGCGGGAGGGACTATCAGCAGTTCTTC.

The chain couples TRBV7-2 to TRBJ1-5; no reliable D call. This CDR3 has 13 amino acids. Germline values: CDR1 SGHTA, CDR2 FQGNSA. Trimming left V 5 bases short and J 6 bases short, with 11 bases between. CDR3 nucleotides: TGTGCCAGCAGCACGTGGGAGTCTCAGCCCCAGCATTTT. It yields the protein CASSTWESQPQHF.

The sample holds one count of this clone. The rearrangement joins TRBV6-1 to TRBJ1-4, with TRBD1 matching 7 bases. From germline, CDR1 is MNHNS and CDR2 SASEGT. CDR3 size: 15 residues. V was pared by 1 base and J by 8 bases, with 7 bases of the junction left unmatched. Here the CDR3 reads CASSEVTGAVEKLFF. The CDR3 nucleotides are TGTGCCAGCAGTGAAGTTACAGGGGCGGTAGAAAAACTGTTTTTT.

The chain combines TRBV9 with TRBJ1-2; 9 nucleotides align to TRBD1. The CDR3 is 16 residues long. Germline trimming cut 3 bases from V and 4 bases from J; bases unmatched to any gene: 10. Germline loops: CDR1 SGDLS, CDR2 YYNGEE. Here the CDR3 DNA reads TGTGCCAGCAGCGCAGTAGGACAGGGGATGAGCTATGGCTACACCTTC. Amino acid sequence: CASSAVGQGMSYGYTF.

The chain recombines TRBV7-2 with TRBJ1-1, with D possibly being TRBD1 (5 bases). Trimming took off 3 bases at V and 7 bases at J, with 12 bases between the two ends. CDR1 is SGHTA, CDR2 FQGNSA, per germline. The CDR3 covers 13 residues. In nucleotides, the CDR3 is TGTGCCAGCAGCTTTCTTAACGGACATGAAGCTTTCTTT. The encoded protein is CASSFLNGHEAFF.

The chain is built from TRBV2 and TRBJ2-7, with a possible D match to TRBD1 (6 bases). This CDR3 region has 13 residues. V was shortened by 7 bases and J by 3 bases, with 13 bases between the two germline ends. CDR1 SNHLY and CDR2 FYNNEI come from the germline V gene. The CDR3 DNA follows: TGTGCCAGCAACCCTCAGGGGTTCTACGAGCAGTACTTC. It encodes CASNPQGFYEQYF. The whole variable domain, remainder taken from reference TRBV2 and TRBJ2-7, is EPEVTQTPSHQVTQMGQEVILRCVPISNHLYFYWYRQILGQKVEFLVSFYNNEISEKSEIFDDQFSVERPDGSNFTLKIRSTKLEDSAMYFCASNPQGFYEQYFGPGTRLTVT.

This clone appeared a few times. The rearrangement joins TRBV4-1 to TRBJ1-6; D is ambiguous. The CDR3 sequence is 16 residues long. In germline, CDR1 is MGHRA, CDR2 YSYEKL. Deletions cut 5 bases from V and 9 bases from J, with 20 bases between. Here the CDR3 DNA reads TGCGCCAGCAGCTGGACGTACTTAGCGAATGGTTCACCCCTCCACTTT. Translated: CASSWTYLANGSPLHF.

The chain combines TRBV9 with TRBJ2-3, with D possibly TRBD2 on 5 matching bases. This CDR3 comprises 14 residues. Trimming left V 3 bases short and J 2 bases short, with 10 bases between. The germline CDR1 and CDR2 sequences are SGDLS and YYNGEE. The CDR3 DNA is TGTGCCAGCAGCGCTAGCCAGTTCACAGATACGCAGTATTTT. Translated: CASSASQFTDTQYF.

The V gene is TRBV5-4, the J gene TRBJ2-3; TRBD2 agrees at 16 bases. V was pared by 3 bases and J by 3 bases, with 4 bases of the junction left unmatched. The germline V gene has CDR1 SGHNT and CDR2 YYREEE (reference sequence). CDR3 length equals 17 residues. CDR3 region: CASSSGTSGRVTDTQYF. CDR3 coding DNA: TGTGCCAGCAGCTCCGGGACTAGCGGGAGGGTTACAGATACGCAGTATTTT.

This clone occurred a few times. This chain joins TRBV7-2 and TRBJ1-2; no reliable D call. V was clipped by 2 bases and J by 8 bases, with 12 bases between them. Germline loops: CDR1 SGHTA, CDR2 FQGNSA. This CDR3 contains 13 residues. The CDR3, as DNA: TGTGCCAGCAGCTTATACGCAGGTTACGGCTACACCTTC. Translated: CASSLYAGYGYTF.

This chain joins TRBV19 and TRBJ1-5; D is unresolved. V was clipped by 3 bases and J by 2 bases, with 14 bases between them. Germline lookup yields CDR1 LNHDA and CDR2 SQIVND (reference sequence). The CDR3 totals 16 residues. The CDR3 loop is CASSIGSGYRNQPQHF. The CDR3 DNA reads TGTGCCAGTAGTATTGGGTCGGGATACCGCAATCAGCCCCAGCATTTT.

This clone was seen only a few times. The V call is TRBV6-2 or TRBV6-3, the J call TRBJ1-1; a possible D gene is TRBD1 (6 bases). Trimming shortened V by 5 bases and J by 7 bases, and 14 bases separated the two germline ends. This CDR3 comprises 13 residues. Germline loops: CDR1 MNHEY, CDR2 SVGEGT. The chain's CDR3 is CASSPRGPFEAFF. As DNA, the CDR3 is TGTGCCAGCAGTCCCAGGGGACCCTTTGAAGCTTTCTTT.

The chain has TRBV6-5 and TRBJ1-2; D unresolved. Germline V gene sequence: CDR1 MNHEY, CDR2 SVGAGI. The V gene lost 0 bases and the J gene lost 5 bases, with 10 bases spanning the gap. The CDR3 contains 14 residues. The CDR3 nucleotides read TGTGCCAGCAGTTACTCGAAGGACTGGTATGGCTACACCTTC. Residues: CASSYSKDWYGYTF.

On this clone: Other nucleotide sequences from this sample produce the same CDR3. The chain joins TRBV10-3 to TRBJ1-1; D remains unclear. Between the trimmed V and J ends, which lost 0 bases and 1 base, there was a span of 3 bases. In germline, CDR1 is ENHRY, CDR2 SYGVKD. The CDR3 spans 13 residues. This chain's CDR3 is CAISESENTEAFF. The CDR3 bases are TGTGCCATCAGTGAGTCTGAGAACACTGAAGCTTTCTTT.

The chain carries TRBV7-6 and TRBJ2-1, with TRBD2 identical over 11 bases. Trimming at V came to 5 bases and at J to 10 bases, leaving 31 bases not matched to a gene. This CDR3 comprises 22 residues. Germline values: CDR1 SGHVS, CDR2 FNYEAQ. Here the CDR3 reads CASSPRSTTSGRAGLFPGEQFF. CDR3 sequence (DNA): TGTGCCAGCAGCCCCCGCTCAACTACTAGCGGGAGAGCGGGCCTCTTCCCGGGGGAGCAGTTCTTC.

This clone was found a few times. The rearrangement links TRBV7-2 to TRBJ2-7, with 7 bases aligning to TRBD2. Trimming at V came to 2 bases and at J to 0 bases, leaving 4 bases not matched to a gene. Germline lookup yields CDR1 SGHTA and CDR2 FQGNSA. This CDR3 has 15 residues. The CDR3: CASSLRRGSSYEQYF. The CDR3 DNA reads as TGTGCCAGCAGCTTAAGGCGGGGGAGCTCCTACGAGCAGTACTTC.

The chain's CDR3 is CASSPFQGRSYNEQFF. DNA for the CDR3: TGTGCCAGTAGTCCATTTCAGGGTCGCTCCTACAATGAGCAGTTCTTC. The chain employs TRBV19 and TRBJ2-1; the D gene is possibly TRBD1 (5 bases). This CDR3 spans 16 amino acids. Trimming removed 5 bases from V and 0 bases from J, with 14 bases in between. The germline V gene has CDR1 LNHDA and CDR2 SQIVND (reference sequence).

The genes are TRBV29-1 and TRBJ2-7, with a weak D call TRBD2 (6 bases). Germline assignment: CDR1 SQVTM and CDR2 ANQGSEA. The CDR3 spans 12 residues. V lost 7 bases and J 2 bases, leaving 12 bases between the germline ends. Written as DNA, the CDR3 is TGCAGCGGGGGGACTGCAACCTACGAGCAGTACTTC. Translated, it gives CSGGTATYEQYF.

The CDR3 DNA reads TGTGCCAGCAGTTCCCCAGGGGGAATGAACACTGAAGCTTTCTTT. Protein: CASSSPGGMNTEAFF. This chain joins TRBV27 and TRBJ1-1, with TRBD1 matching 7 bases. CDR1 is MNHEY, CDR2 SMNVEV, per germline (reference sequence). The CDR3 totals 15 residues. J gave up 0 bases and V 4 bases, and 5 bases lay outside the gene matches.

This clone was picked up one time. The chain carries TRBV4-2 and TRBJ1-2; TRBD1 matches at 7 bases. The V segment lost 5 bases and the J segment 5 bases; nucleotides outside the gene matches: 8. The CDR3 extends over 14 amino acids. CDR1 is LGHNA, CDR2 YNFKEQ, per germline. DNA for the CDR3: TGTGCCAGCAGCGCCGGGGGACAGAGATATGGCTACACCTTC. This translates into CASSAGGQRYGYTF.

The chain couples TRBV5-4 to TRBJ2-7; D possibly matches TRBD1 or TRBD2 (5 bases each). Between the trimmed V and J ends, which lost 3 bases and 2 bases, there was a span of 18 bases. The CDR3 runs to 16 residues. Per the germline V gene, CDR1 is SGHNT and CDR2 is YYREEE (reference sequence). This CDR3 is CASSSWTGTRTYEQYF. The DNA of the CDR3 is TGTGCCAGCAGCTCGTGGACCGGGACGAGAACCTACGAGCAGTACTTC. The full variable domain, its missing parts supplied by reference TRBV5-4 and TRBJ2-7, is ETGVTQSPTHLIKTRGQQVTLRCSSQSGHNTVSWYQQALGQGPQFIFQYYREEENGRGNFPPRFSGLQFPNYSSELNVNALELDDSALYLCASSSWTGTRTYEQYFGPGTRLTVT.